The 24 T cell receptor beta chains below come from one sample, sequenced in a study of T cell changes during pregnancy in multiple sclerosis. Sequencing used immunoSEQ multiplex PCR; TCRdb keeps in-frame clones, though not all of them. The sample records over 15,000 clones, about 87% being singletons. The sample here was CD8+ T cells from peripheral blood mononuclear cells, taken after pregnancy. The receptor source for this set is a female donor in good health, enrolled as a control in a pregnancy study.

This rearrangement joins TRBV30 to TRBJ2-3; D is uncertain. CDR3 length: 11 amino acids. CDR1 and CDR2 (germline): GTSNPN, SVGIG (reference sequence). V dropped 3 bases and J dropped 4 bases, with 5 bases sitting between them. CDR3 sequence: CAWRFSDTQYF. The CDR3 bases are TGTGCCTGGAGGTTCTCAGATACGCAGTATTTT. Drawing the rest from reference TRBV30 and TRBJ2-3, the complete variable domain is SQTIHQWPATLVQPVGSPLSLECTVEGTSNPNLYWYRQAAGRGLQLLFYSVGIGQISSEVPQNLSASRPQDRQFILSSKKLLLSDSGFYLCAWRFSDTQYFGPGTRLTVL.

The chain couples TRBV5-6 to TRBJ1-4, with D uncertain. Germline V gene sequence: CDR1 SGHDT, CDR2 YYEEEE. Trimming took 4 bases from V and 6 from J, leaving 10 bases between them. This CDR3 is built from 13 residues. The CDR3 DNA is TGTGCCAGCAGCCCCCCGGGAGATGAAAAACTGTTTTTT. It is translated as CASSPPGDEKLFF.

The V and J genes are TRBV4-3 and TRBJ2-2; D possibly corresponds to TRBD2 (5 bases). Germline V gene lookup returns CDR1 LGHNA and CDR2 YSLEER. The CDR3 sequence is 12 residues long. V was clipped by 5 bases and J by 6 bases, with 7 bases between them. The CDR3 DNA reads TGCGCCAGCAGCTTTAGCGCCGGGGAGCTGTTTTTT. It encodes CASSFSAGELFF.

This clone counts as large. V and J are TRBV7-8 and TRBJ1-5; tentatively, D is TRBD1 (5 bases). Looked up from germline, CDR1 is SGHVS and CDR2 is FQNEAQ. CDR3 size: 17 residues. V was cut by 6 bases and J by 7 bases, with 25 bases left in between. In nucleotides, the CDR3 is TGTGCCAGCAGTCACGCGCAGGGCCAAGCTCGGGAGCAGCCCCAGCATTTT. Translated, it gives CASSHAQGQAREQPQHF.

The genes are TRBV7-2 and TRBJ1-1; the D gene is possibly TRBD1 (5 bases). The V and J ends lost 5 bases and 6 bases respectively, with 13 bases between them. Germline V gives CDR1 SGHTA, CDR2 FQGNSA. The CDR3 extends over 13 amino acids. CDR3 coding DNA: TGTGCCAGCAGCGGGGGGGGAATGCCTGAAGCTTTCTTT. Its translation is CASSGGGMPEAFF.

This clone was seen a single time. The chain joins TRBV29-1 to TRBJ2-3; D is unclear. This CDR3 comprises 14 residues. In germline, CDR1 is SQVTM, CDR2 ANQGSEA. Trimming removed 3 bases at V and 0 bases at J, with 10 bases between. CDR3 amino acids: CSVESQESTDTQYF. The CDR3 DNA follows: TGCAGCGTTGAGAGTCAGGAAAGCACAGATACGCAGTATTTT.

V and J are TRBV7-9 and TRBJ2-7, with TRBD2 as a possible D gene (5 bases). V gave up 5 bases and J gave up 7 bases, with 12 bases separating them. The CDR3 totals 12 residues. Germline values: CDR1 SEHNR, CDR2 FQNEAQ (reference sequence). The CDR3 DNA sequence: TGTGCCAGCAGCCGAGGGTTGAGGGAGCAGTACTTC. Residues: CASSRGLREQYF.

In nucleotides, the CDR3 is TGTGCCAGCAGCGAAGAGGGCCTAGCGGGGTTCAAGCAGTTCTTC. Residues: CASSEEGLAGFKQFF. V usage is TRBV13 and J usage is TRBJ2-1, with 9 bases aligning to TRBD2. CDR1 is PRHDT, CDR2 FYEKMQ, per germline (reference sequence). J gave up 11 bases and V 5 bases, and 13 bases lay outside the gene matches. CDR3 length: 15 residues.

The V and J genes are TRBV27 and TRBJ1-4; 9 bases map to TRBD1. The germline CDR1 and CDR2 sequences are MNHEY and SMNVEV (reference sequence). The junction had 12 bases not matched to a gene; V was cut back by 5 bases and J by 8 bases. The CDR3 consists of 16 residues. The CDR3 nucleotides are TGTGCCAGCAGTGGCTATTTGACAGGGGGAGAAGAAAAACTGTTTTTT. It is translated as CASSGYLTGGEEKLFF.

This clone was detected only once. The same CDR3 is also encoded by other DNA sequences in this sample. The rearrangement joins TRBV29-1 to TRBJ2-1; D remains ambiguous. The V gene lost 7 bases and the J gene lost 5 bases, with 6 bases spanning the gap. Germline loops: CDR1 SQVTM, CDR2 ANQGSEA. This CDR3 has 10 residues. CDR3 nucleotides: TGCAGCGCTGGAGACAATGAGCAGTTCTTC. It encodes CSAGDNEQFF.

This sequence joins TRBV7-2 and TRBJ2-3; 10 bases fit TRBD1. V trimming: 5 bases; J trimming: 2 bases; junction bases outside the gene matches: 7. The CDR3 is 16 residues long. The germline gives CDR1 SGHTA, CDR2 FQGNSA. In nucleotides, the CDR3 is TGTGCCAGCAGCCCGACGGACAGGGGGTTCACAGATACGCAGTATTTT. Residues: CASSPTDRGFTDTQYF.

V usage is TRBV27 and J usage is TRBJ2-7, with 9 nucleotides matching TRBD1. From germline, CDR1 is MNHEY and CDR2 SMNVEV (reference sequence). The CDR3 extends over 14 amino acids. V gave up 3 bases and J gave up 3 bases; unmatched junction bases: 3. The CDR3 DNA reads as TGTGCCAGCAGTTTCGGGACAGGGTTCTACGAGCAGTACTTC. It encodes CASSFGTGFYEQYF.

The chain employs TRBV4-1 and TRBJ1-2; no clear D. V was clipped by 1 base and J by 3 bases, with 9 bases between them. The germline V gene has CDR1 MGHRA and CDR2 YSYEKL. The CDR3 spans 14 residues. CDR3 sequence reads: CASSQVGVHYGYTF. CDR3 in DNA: TGCGCCAGCAGCCAAGTTGGAGTACACTATGGCTACACCTTC.

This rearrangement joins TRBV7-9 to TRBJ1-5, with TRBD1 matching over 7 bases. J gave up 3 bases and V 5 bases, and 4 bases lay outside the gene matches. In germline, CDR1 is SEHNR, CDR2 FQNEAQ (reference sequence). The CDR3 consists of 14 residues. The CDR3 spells CASSLGTVNQPQHF. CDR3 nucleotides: TGTGCCAGCAGCCTGGGGACAGTCAATCAGCCCCAGCATTTT.

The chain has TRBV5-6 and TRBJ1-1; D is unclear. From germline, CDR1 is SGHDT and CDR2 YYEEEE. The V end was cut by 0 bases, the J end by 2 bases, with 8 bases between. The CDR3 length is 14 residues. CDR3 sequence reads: CASSLAGRNTEAFF. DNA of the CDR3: TGTGCCAGCAGCTTGGCGGGTAGAAACACTGAAGCTTTCTTT.

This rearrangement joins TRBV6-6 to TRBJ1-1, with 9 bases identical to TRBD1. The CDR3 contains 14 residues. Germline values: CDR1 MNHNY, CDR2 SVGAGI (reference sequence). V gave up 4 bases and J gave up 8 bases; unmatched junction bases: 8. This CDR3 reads CASSSLGQGNEAFF. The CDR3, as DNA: TGTGCCAGCAGTTCTTTGGGACAGGGTAACGAAGCTTTCTTT.

For the CDR3, the DNA is TGTGCCAGCAGCTTACTGCGCGATGAGCAGTTCTTC. Its translation: CASSLLRDEQFF. The chain uses TRBV7-2 and TRBJ2-1; D remains ambiguous. CDR3 size: 12 residues. V was pared by 2 bases and J by 8 bases, with 7 bases between. Germline loops: CDR1 SGHTA, CDR2 FQGNSA.

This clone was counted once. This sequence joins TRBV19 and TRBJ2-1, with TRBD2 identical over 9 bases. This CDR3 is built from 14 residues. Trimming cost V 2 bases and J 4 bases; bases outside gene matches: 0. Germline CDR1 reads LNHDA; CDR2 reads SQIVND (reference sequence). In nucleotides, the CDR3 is TGTGCCAGTAGTATAACTAGCGGGTACAATGAGCAGTTCTTC. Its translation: CASSITSGYNEQFF.

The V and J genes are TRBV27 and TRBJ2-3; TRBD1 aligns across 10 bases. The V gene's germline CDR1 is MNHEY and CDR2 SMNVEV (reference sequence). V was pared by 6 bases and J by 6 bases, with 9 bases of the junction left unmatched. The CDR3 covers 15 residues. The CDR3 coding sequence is TGTGCCAGCAGCCGAAGGGGACAGGGGTCCGATACGCAGTATTTT. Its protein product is CASSRRGQGSDTQYF.

CDR3 in amino acids: CASSLGVQGVIIYEQYF. CDR3 bases: TGTGCCAGCAGCTTAGGAGTTCAGGGGGTTATCATCTACGAGCAGTACTTC. This chain joins TRBV7-2 and TRBJ2-7; 7 nucleotides align to TRBD1. CDR1 and CDR2 (germline): SGHTA, FQGNSA. The CDR3 loop spans 17 amino acids. V was clipped by 1 base and J by 3 bases; unmatched bases: 12.

The CDR3 DNA follows: TGCGCCAGCAGCACCGGGAGCGAGCAGTACTTC. Amino acid sequence: CASSTGSEQYF. This sequence joins TRBV5-1 and TRBJ2-5; a weak D match, TRBD2 (6 bases). The J call may be wrong; the DNA end is better matched by TRBJ2-7. CDR1 and CDR2 from the germline V gene are SGHRS and YFSETQ. The CDR3 is 11 residues long.

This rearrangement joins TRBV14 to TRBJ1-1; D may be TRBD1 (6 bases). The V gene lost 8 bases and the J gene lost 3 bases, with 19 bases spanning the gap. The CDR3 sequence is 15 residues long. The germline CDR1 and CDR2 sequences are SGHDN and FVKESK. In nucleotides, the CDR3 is TGTGCCAGCCTAAAAGTTGAGGGGGGGGACACTGAAGCTTTCTTT. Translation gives CASLKVEGGDTEAFF.

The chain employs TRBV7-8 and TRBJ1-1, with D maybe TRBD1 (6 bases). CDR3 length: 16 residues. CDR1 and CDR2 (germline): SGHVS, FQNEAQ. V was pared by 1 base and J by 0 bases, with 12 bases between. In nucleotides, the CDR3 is TGTGCCAGCAGCTTAGAGGAGGACAGAATGAACACTGAAGCTTTCTTT. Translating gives CASSLEEDRMNTEAFF.

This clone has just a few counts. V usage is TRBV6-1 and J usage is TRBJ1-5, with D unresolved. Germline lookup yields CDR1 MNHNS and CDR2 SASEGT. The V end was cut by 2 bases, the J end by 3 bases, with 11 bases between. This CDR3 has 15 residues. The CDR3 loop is CASSELDGNNQPQHF. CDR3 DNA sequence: TGTGCCAGCAGTGAATTAGACGGGAACAATCAGCCCCAGCATTTT.